A single sample is the source of the 6 T cell receptor beta chains below, sequenced in a study of blood T cells in healthy people across ages. Sample-barcoded 5' priming and a J-beta primer mix drove a second PCR of about 6 to 12 cycles. From the 5' RACE reads, TCRdb called clonotypes with MiXCR, one entry per CDR3 protein. The sample contains 650,000 to 1,000,000 distinct CDR3 sequences, about 37% of which appear only once. Sequencing was carried out using blood. The origin of the receptors is a man younger than 35 in good health.

This clonotype has just a few counts. This chain links TRBV20-1 with TRBJ2-1; maybe TRBD2 (6 bases). With the DNA end fitting TRBJ2-7 better, the J assignment may be wrong. Germline V gene data show CDR1 as DFQATT and CDR2 as SNEGSKA (reference sequence). The CDR3 has 17 amino acids. DNA for the CDR3: TGCAGTGCTAGAGACCCCTTGGGGGGTCAGACCTACAATGAGCAGTACTTC. Its translation: CSARDPLGGQTYNEQYF.

This chain joins TRBV7-4 and TRBJ2-1, with D possibly matching TRBD2 (5 bases). The germline V and J ends were trimmed by 0 bases and 9 bases, with 9 bases remaining between them. This CDR3 has 13 residues. In germline, CDR1 is SGHVT, CDR2 SQSDAQ. CDR3 nucleotide sequence: TGTGCCAGCAGCTTAGCCCGGAGGTGTGAGCAGTTCTTC. Translated, it gives CASSLARRCEQFF.

This clonotype occurred many times. The chain recombines TRBV5-1 with TRBJ2-3, with TRBD1 matching over 10 bases. With 1 base clipped from V and 6 bases from J, the junction kept 8 bases outside the gene matches. Germline values: CDR1 SGHRS, CDR2 YFSETQ. This CDR3 comprises 16 residues. The CDR3 sequence: CASSLTGQGQVDTQYF. The CDR3 coding sequence is TGCGCCAGCAGCTTGACGGGACAGGGGCAAGTCGATACGCAGTATTTT.

This clonotype came up a few times. The V gene is TRBV10-3, the J gene TRBJ2-1; D perhaps matches TRBD2 (5 bases). V dropped 2 bases and J dropped 4 bases, with 12 bases sitting between them. This CDR3 spans 15 amino acids. Looked up from germline, CDR1 is ENHRY and CDR2 is SYGVKD. CDR3 residues: CAISETGKEYNEQFF. The CDR3 DNA is TGTGCCATCAGTGAGACCGGGAAGGAGTACAATGAGCAGTTCTTC.

The chain joins TRBV20-1 to TRBJ2-7, with 8 positions matching TRBD2. The J call may be incorrect, as the DNA end agrees better with TRBJ2-5. CDR3 length equals 13 residues. CDR1 DFQATT and CDR2 SNEGSKA come from the germline V gene (reference sequence). The CDR3 sequence is CSASGGASETQYF. CDR3 DNA sequence: TGCAGTGCTAGCGGGGGGGCCTCGGAGACCCAGTACTTC.

This clonotype showed up just a few times. The V call is TRBV12-3 or TRBV12-4, the J call TRBJ2-1; D is ambiguous. The better agreement between TRBJ2-7 and the DNA end casts doubt on the J call. This CDR3 spans 16 amino acids. The CDR3 DNA is TGTGCCAGCAGTTTATCCCCCGGGCCCTCCTACAATGAGCAGTACTTC. It translates to CASSLSPGPSYNEQYF.